Below are 12 T cell receptor beta chains sequenced from a single sample in a study of cytomegalovirus exposure and HLA in healthy donors. 60 Vbeta and 13 Jbeta primers were used in PCR. Some clones are missing from TCRdb's copy, which holds only in-frame ones; the method was immunoSEQ multiplex PCR. The data show 100,000 or so clones, roughly 80% seen once. Sequencing was performed on PBMCs. The source of these receptors is a woman between 40 and 55 years old in good health and CMV-seropositive.

This sequence joins TRBV12-5 and TRBJ2-3; the match to TRBD1 covers 9 bases. In germline, CDR1 is LGHNT, CDR2 FRNRAP. V shed 2 bases, J shed 8 bases, and the junction held 8 bases outside the gene matches. The CDR3 contains 15 residues. Here the CDR3 reads CASGLTRTGDGTQYF. The CDR3 DNA reads as TGTGCTAGTGGTTTGACCCGGACAGGGGATGGTACGCAGTATTTT.

The chain couples TRBV28 to TRBJ2-7; 8 bases are a match to TRBD1. V gave up 3 bases and J gave up 3 bases; unmatched junction bases: 13. The CDR3 runs 17 residues. The germline gives CDR1 MDHEN, CDR2 SYDVKM. CDR3 bases: TGTGCCAGCAGTTTTACGGCAGGGGGCGCGGAGAACTACGAGCAGTACTTC. Protein sequence: CASSFTAGGAENYEQYF.

The V gene is TRBV6-1, the J gene TRBJ1-1; the D is unclear. This CDR3 has 15 residues. Between the trimmed V and J ends, which lost 1 base and 6 bases, there was a span of 15 bases. Germline-derived CDR1 and CDR2 are MNHNS and SASEGT. CDR3 residues: CASSEDRPLRAEAFF. CDR3 DNA: TGTGCCAGCAGTGAAGATAGGCCGCTGAGGGCTGAAGCTTTCTTT.

The chain combines TRBV5-5 with TRBJ2-7; 8 positions match TRBD2. The CDR3 sequence is 14 residues long. The J segment lost 4 bases and the V segment lost 2 bases, leaving 5 bases of the junction unmatched. CDR1 is SGHKS and CDR2 is YYEKEE in the germline V gene (reference sequence). CDR3 sequence: CASSLAGAGYEQYF. The CDR3 region has the DNA TGTGCCAGCAGCTTAGCGGGAGCAGGGTACGAGCAGTACTTC.

This chain links TRBV11-2 with TRBJ2-1; tentative D call: TRBD1 (5 bases). V was trimmed by 5 bases and J by 6 bases, leaving 8 bases between them. Germline assignment: CDR1 SGHAT and CDR2 FQNNGV. The CDR3 is 12 residues long. CDR3 nucleotides: TGTGCCAGCAGCCGACAGCCCAATGAGCAGTTCTTC. Encoded protein: CASSRQPNEQFF.

The chain is built from TRBV11-2 and TRBJ2-5, with 9 bases fitting TRBD1. The V segment lost 1 base and the J segment 3 bases; nucleotides outside the gene matches: 0. Germline V gives CDR1 SGHAT, CDR2 FQNNGV. The CDR3 has 14 amino acids. CDR3 nucleotide sequence: TGTGCCAGCAGCTTAGGGGACAGGGAAGAGACCCAGTACTTC. Translating gives CASSLGDREETQYF.

About this clone: A read error is possible here, since a much larger clone lies one base away. The V call is TRBV4-3, the J call TRBJ2-3; 10 nucleotides agree with TRBD1. Germline values: CDR1 LGHNA, CDR2 YSLEER. The V segment lost 4 bases and the J segment 0 bases; nucleotides outside the gene matches: 1. This CDR3 spans 15 amino acids. For the CDR3, the DNA is TGCGCCAGCAGCCCGGGACAGGGGAGCACAGATACGCAGTATTTT. This translates into CASSPGQGSTDTQYF.

The rearrangement uses TRBV27 and TRBJ2-7; 10 nucleotides match TRBD2. Germline V gene lookup returns CDR1 MNHEY and CDR2 SMNVEV (reference sequence). V lost 4 bases and J lost 4; bases outside the gene matches: 7. The CDR3 length is 15 residues. The CDR3 is CASSSPSGRTYEQYF. CDR3 coding DNA: TGTGCCAGCAGTTCCCCTAGCGGGAGAACGTACGAGCAGTACTTC.

CDR3 sequence reads: CASMKGSGRQPQHF. CDR3 DNA sequence: TGTGCCAGCATGAAGGGGTCCGGCAGGCAGCCCCAGCATTTT. The chain couples TRBV6-1 to TRBJ1-5, with D perhaps matching TRBD1 (5 bases). The CDR3 sequence is 14 residues long. Trimming cost V 7 bases and J 7 bases, with 17 bases left between them. In germline, CDR1 is MNHNS, CDR2 SASEGT.

As regards this clone: One end of the junction fails to match germline, which may point to a read error. The chain is built from TRBV7-9 and TRBJ2-2, with 12 positions matching TRBD2. The CDR3 runs to 16 residues. The germline V gene encodes CDR1 SEHNR and CDR2 FQNEAQ (reference sequence). Here the CDR3 DNA reads TGTTCCAGCAGCTCTAGCGGGAGGGCCCCCACCGGGGAGCTGTTTTTT. Its protein is CSSSSSGRAPTGELFF.

The chain is built from TRBV7-6 and TRBJ2-3; D is ambiguous. This CDR3 is built from 15 residues. Germline V gives CDR1 SGHVS, CDR2 FNYEAQ. Trimming cost V 0 bases and J 2 bases, with 9 bases left between them. The CDR3 sequence is CASSLARRLTDTQYF. The CDR3, as DNA: TGTGCCAGCAGCTTAGCGCGGCGACTCACAGATACGCAGTATTTT.

This sequence joins TRBV7-8 and TRBJ1-1, with D possibly matching TRBD1 (6 bases). V was trimmed by 5 bases and J by 6 bases, leaving 13 bases between them. Germline V lookup: CDR1 SGHVS, CDR2 FQNEAQ. This CDR3 is 13 amino acids long. The CDR3 region has the DNA TGTGCCAGCAGCCCTAGGACAGCTCCTGAAGCTTTCTTT. Its translation is CASSPRTAPEAFF.